Below are 4 T cell receptor beta chains sequenced from a single sample in a study of radiation and T cells in renal cell carcinoma. Profiling relied on immunoSEQ multiplex PCR, and the TCRdb table lists in-frame clones only, not all of them. In the table there are around 21,000 clones, 40% to 55% of which are singletons. Treatment noted: 15 Gy SBRT to primary tumor, nephrectomy 4 weeks later. Sequencing was performed on tumor tissue, taken from a patient whose treatment included radiotherapy and nephrectomy. The receptors come from a woman aged 50 to 65 with renal cell carcinoma.

The table lists this clone with many counts. This rearrangement joins TRBV15 to TRBJ2-7; TRBD1 matches at 10 bases. This CDR3 has 15 amino acids. Looked up from germline, CDR1 is LNHNV and CDR2 is YYDKDF (reference sequence). V shed 1 base and J 4 bases; nucleotides not matched to a gene: 4. The DNA of the CDR3 is TGTGCCACCAGCAGAGCCGACAGGGGGCTATACGAGCAGTACTTC. It codes for CATSRADRGLYEQYF.

The chain carries TRBV21-1 and TRBJ1-3. TRBV21-1 counts as a pseudogene. This CDR3 has 15 amino acids. This chain's CDR3 is CASVGGGFAGNTIYF. CDR3 nucleotides: TGTGCCTCGGTGGGAGGGGGGTTCGCTGGAAACACCATATATTTT.

This clone was counted a few times. The chain uses TRBV18 and TRBJ2-5; tentatively, D is TRBD1 or TRBD2 (5 bases each). The ends were cut back, 5 bases at V and 3 bases at J, with 10 bases in the middle. This CDR3 has 13 amino acids. Germline CDR1 reads KGHSH; CDR2 reads LQKENI. The CDR3 protein is CASSTGTEETQYF. The CDR3 nucleotides read TGTGCCAGCTCAACGGGGACGGAAGAGACCCAGTACTTC.

The V and J genes are TRBV19 and TRBJ1-1; tentatively, D is TRBD1 (5 bases). Between the trimmed V and J ends, which lost 3 bases and 4 bases, there was a span of 9 bases. Germline V gives CDR1 LNHDA, CDR2 SQIVND (reference sequence). The CDR3 extends over 13 amino acids. CDR3 coding DNA: TGTGCCAGTAGTATCTATAGGGGCACTGAAGCTTTCTTT. This codes for CASSIYRGTEAFF.